Listed here are 25 T cell receptor beta chains from one sample, sequenced in a study of Graves' ophthalmopathy and Graves' hyperthyroidism. RNA transcripts were the template, and TCR beta CDR3 regions were amplified from them. RT-PCR with HTBI primers came first, then second-round multiplex PCR. TCRdb itself ran the multiplex PCR reads through MiXCR, one entry per CDR3 protein. The sample lists approximately 410,000 distinct CDR3 sequences; roughly 14% were seen once. Input material: peripheral blood. The receptor set was obtained from a woman between 18 and 29 years old with stable Graves' hyperthyroidism.

This clonotype showed up many times. V usage is TRBV6-1 and J usage is TRBJ2-5; possibly TRBD1 or TRBD2 for D (6 bases each). This CDR3 contains 14 residues. Trimming left V 10 bases short and J 1 base short, with 16 bases between. Germline V CDR1 and CDR2: MNHNS, SASEGT. The CDR3 DNA is TGTGCCACCGGGGTCGGGGGCCTCCAAGAGACCCAGTACTTC. It yields the protein CATGVGGLQETQYF.

This rearrangement joins TRBV11-2 to TRBJ2-2, with 9 bases lining up with TRBD2. Per the germline V gene, CDR1 is SGHAT and CDR2 is FQNNGV. The CDR3 length is 16 residues. V was pared by 5 bases and J by 1 base, with 5 bases of the junction left unmatched. CDR3 amino acids: CASSTGTSLNTGELFF. The CDR3 nucleotides are TGTGCCAGCAGCACCGGGACTAGCCTGAACACCGGGGAGCTGTTTTTT. The whole variable domain, filled in from reference TRBV11-2 and TRBJ2-2, reads EAGVAQSPRYKIIEKRQSVAFWCNPISGHATLYWYQQILGQGPKLLIQFQNNGVVDDSQLPKDRFSAERLKGVDSTLKIQPAKLEDSAVYLCASSTGTSLNTGELFFGEGSRLTVL.

This clonotype was recorded many times. J is TRBJ1-2 and V is TRBV27; 12 bases fit TRBD1. There are 18 residues in the CDR3. Germline CDR1 reads MNHEY; CDR2 reads SMNVEV (reference sequence). V lost 6 bases, J lost 1 base, and 12 bases stayed unmatched. The CDR3 DNA sequence: TGTGCCAGCAGCAGGACTCGGGACAGGGGGCCCTTTAACTATGGCTACACCTTC. It translates to CASSRTRDRGPFNYGYTF.

Points on this clonotype: A much larger clone differs by one base, so this may be a read error. In DNA form, the CDR3 reads TGTGCCAGCAGTTACGGGGGGCTTAGTACGTACGAGCAGTACTTC. Translated, it gives CASSYGGLSTYEQYF. The V call is TRBV6-5, the J call TRBJ2-7; possibly TRBD1 or TRBD2 for D (6 bases each). V gave up 2 bases and J gave up 4 bases, with 15 bases separating them. The CDR3 totals 15 residues. Germline V lookup: CDR1 MNHEY, CDR2 SVGAGI.

For this clonotype: A much larger clone lies one base from this, so it may be a read error. The CDR3 DNA reads as TGTGCCACGGACGAGCGGAAATCCGAGCAGTACTTC. Translating gives CATDERKSEQYF. This rearrangement joins TRBV10-3 to TRBJ2-7, with a possible D match to TRBD2 (5 bases). The CDR3 loop spans 12 amino acids. The germline gives CDR1 ENHRY, CDR2 SYGVKD. The V end was cut by 10 bases, the J end by 6 bases, with 16 bases between.

The sample holds many counts of this clonotype. The chain's CDR3 is CASRGTGRTGELFF. The CDR3, as DNA: TGTGCCAGCAGAGGGACAGGGCGCACCGGGGAGCTGTTTTTT. The rearrangement links TRBV6-5 to TRBJ2-2; 9 nucleotides line up with TRBD1. The trim removed 6 bases at V and 4 bases at J, leaving 3 bases unmatched. The CDR3 has 14 residues. The germline CDR1 and CDR2 sequences are MNHEY and SVGAGI.

This clonotype was counted ten times or more. The chain couples TRBV12-3 or TRBV12-4 to TRBJ2-7; TRBD1 agrees at 11 bases. Losses at the gene ends were 2 bases for V and 0 bases for J; bases not matched to a gene: 6. The CDR3 contains 17 residues. CDR3 region: CASSLRTGGYSSYEQYF. CDR3 nucleotide sequence: TGTGCCAGCAGTTTAAGGACAGGGGGCTATTCCTCCTACGAGCAGTACTTC.

This clonotype has ten or more counts. The chain is built from TRBV11-2 and TRBJ1-6; TRBD1 aligns across 7 bases. Germline CDR1 and CDR2: SGHAT and FQNNGV. The CDR3 contains 13 residues. V gave up 9 bases and J gave up 9 bases; unmatched junction bases: 8. The CDR3 region is CASRQGWSSPLHF. CDR3 nucleotides: TGTGCCAGTCGACAGGGCTGGTCTTCACCCCTCCACTTT.

V and J are TRBV12-3 or TRBV12-4 and TRBJ1-5, with D uncertain. The CDR3 sequence is 12 residues long. V lost 3 bases, J lost 7 bases, and 7 bases lay in between. The DNA for the CDR3 is TGTGCCAGCAGTTTCGGGGTGCAGCCCCAGCATTTT. As protein: CASSFGVQPQHF.

This clonotype was counted at least ten times. This chain connects TRBV28 to TRBJ2-4, with no clear D. The germline V and J ends were trimmed by 5 bases and 9 bases, with 11 bases remaining between them. CDR1 is MDHEN and CDR2 is SYDVKM in the germline V gene. The CDR3 is made up of 12 amino acids. The CDR3 loop is CASSTRTGIQYF. CDR3 sequence (DNA): TGTGCCAGCAGTACCCGGACCGGCATTCAGTACTTC.

This sequence joins TRBV5-1 and TRBJ1-1, with D unresolved. The germline gives CDR1 SGHRS, CDR2 YFSETQ. Trimming took 2 bases from V and 4 from J, leaving 12 bases between them. The CDR3 runs 14 residues. In nucleotides, the CDR3 is TGCGCCAGCAGCTTAGGGTCTGGGTGCACTGAAGCTTTCTTT. It specifies CASSLGSGCTEAFF.

This clonotype was detected a few times. V gene TRBV13 combines with J gene TRBJ2-7, with D perhaps matching TRBD1 (6 bases). V was shortened by 4 bases and J by 1 base, with 11 bases between the two germline ends. CDR3 length: 14 amino acids. Per germline, CDR1 PRHDT and CDR2 FYEKMQ (reference sequence). CDR3 DNA: TGTGCCAGCAGCTCGATACAGGGTTCCTACGAGCAGTACTTC. As protein: CASSSIQGSYEQYF.

In this sample, this clonotype turned up many times. The genes are TRBV20-1 and TRBJ1-1; D is ambiguous. CDR3 length: 15 amino acids. Germline-derived CDR1 and CDR2 are DFQATT and SNEGSKA (reference sequence). The ends were cut back, 3 bases at V and 1 base at J, with 15 bases in the middle. CDR3 in amino acids: CSASLSWQKNTEAFF. The CDR3 nucleotides read TGCAGTGCTAGCCTTTCCTGGCAGAAGAACACTGAAGCTTTCTTT.

This clonotype has at least ten counts. This chain connects TRBV13 to TRBJ2-5; the match to TRBD1 covers 7 bases. This CDR3 spans 14 amino acids. The V and J ends lost 6 bases and 2 bases, in that order; junction bases with no gene match: 6. Germline CDR1 is PRHDT and CDR2 is FYEKMQ (reference sequence). CDR3 bases: TGTGCCAGCAGTCCAGACAGGGAGCAAGAGACCCAGTACTTC. Protein sequence: CASSPDREQETQYF.

Remarks on this clonotype: A single base separates this from a much larger clone, so it may be a read error. This chain uses TRBV27 with TRBJ1-6, with TRBD1 identical over 8 bases. The CDR3 has 18 residues. V was clipped by 10 bases and J by 10 bases; unmatched bases: 24. The germline gives CDR1 MNHEY, CDR2 SMNVEV (reference sequence). CDR3 sequence: CATRPGPGVAGGRSPLHF. CDR3 bases: TGTGCCACTCGACCCGGCCCTGGTGTTGCAGGGGGCCGATCACCCCTCCACTTT.

At least ten counts were recorded for this clonotype. The chain recombines TRBV19 with TRBJ1-2; no definite D call. The CDR3 is made up of 15 amino acids. Trimming removed 6 bases from V and 4 bases from J, with 18 bases in between. The germline CDR1 and CDR2 sequences are LNHDA and SQIVND (reference sequence). In DNA, the CDR3 is TGTGCCAGTAGCGCCGGAATGGGGATCGGCTATGGCTACACCTTC. Translating gives CASSAGMGIGYGYTF.

This clonotype was observed many times. The rearrangement links TRBV6-5 to TRBJ1-6, with 8 bases fitting TRBD1. CDR3 size: 16 residues. V shed 2 bases and J 6 bases; nucleotides not matched to a gene: 6. Germline CDR1 and CDR2: MNHEY and SVGAGI. CDR3 sequence (DNA): TGTGCCAGCAGTTACGCACAGGGGGTCGGTAATTCACCCCTCCACTTT. Translated: CASSYAQGVGNSPLHF.

This clonotype has ten or more counts. The gene calls are TRBV19 and TRBJ1-1; tentative D call: TRBD1 (5 bases). The CDR3 consists of 16 residues. Germline-derived CDR1 and CDR2 are LNHDA and SQIVND (reference sequence). With 4 bases removed from V and 5 bases from J, the gap between germline ends came to 20 bases. As DNA, the CDR3 is TGTGCCAGTAGTACGAGGGTAACCGGGGCTTTTACTGAAGCTTTCTTT. Protein product: CASSTRVTGAFTEAFF. Drawing the rest from reference TRBV19 and TRBJ1-1, the complete variable domain is DGGITQSPKYLFRKEGQNVTLSCEQNLNHDAMYWYRQDPGQGLRLIYYSQIVNDFQKGDIAEGYSVSREKKESFPLTVTSAQKNPTAFYLCASSTRVTGAFTEAFFGQGTRLTVV.

This clonotype was seen many times. V and J are TRBV27 and TRBJ2-7, with 7 bases aligning to TRBD2. With 8 bases clipped from V and 6 bases from J, the junction kept 10 bases outside the gene matches. Per the germline V gene, CDR1 is MNHEY and CDR2 is SMNVEV (reference sequence). The CDR3 contains 13 residues. CDR3 nucleotides: TGTGCCAGCTCGCCCGCGGGGGTCCGCGAGCAGTACTTC. Amino acids: CASSPAGVREQYF.

Points on this clonotype: A much larger clone lies one base from this, so it may be a read error. Lacking the conserved final phenylalanine or tryptophan, this CDR3 likely reflects a read error. The chain couples TRBV11-3 to TRBJ1-1; D gene ambiguous. This CDR3 comprises 14 residues. Germline lookup yields CDR1 SGHNT and CDR2 YENEEA. V dropped 6 bases and J dropped 0 bases, with 11 bases sitting between them. CDR3 loop: CASRKGAMNTEAFY. For the CDR3, the DNA is TGTGCCAGCAGGAAGGGTGCCATGAACACTGAAGCTTTCTAT.

The table lists this clonotype with many counts. The chain carries TRBV12-3 or TRBV12-4 and TRBJ1-2; D may be TRBD1 (5 bases). V was pared by 0 bases and J by 4 bases, with 9 bases between. CDR3 length: 14 residues. For the CDR3, the DNA is TGTGCCAGCAGTTTAGCTGGGGCGGGCTATGGCTACACCTTC. Encoded protein: CASSLAGAGYGYTF.

This clonotype was found many times. As DNA, the CDR3 is TGTGCCACCAGCAGAGATCTTGCGATCTCTGGAAACACCATATATTTT. Protein product: CATSRDLAISGNTIYF. The chain combines TRBV15 with TRBJ1-3; D not resolved. Germline-derived CDR1 and CDR2 are LNHNV and YYDKDF (reference sequence). The length of the CDR3 is 16 residues. V was clipped by 0 bases and J by 0 bases, with 9 bases between them.

This clonotype was recorded at least ten times. This chain uses TRBV10-3 with TRBJ2-7, with D perhaps TRBD2 (7 bases). CDR3 size: 14 residues. Trimming left V 10 bases short and J 2 bases short, with 18 bases between. Germline lookup yields CDR1 ENHRY and CDR2 SYGVKD. This CDR3 is CATLQAGATYEQYF. The CDR3 DNA is TGTGCCACCCTGCAGGCGGGGGCCACCTACGAGCAGTACTTC.

Ten or more counts support this clonotype. The V call is TRBV28, the J call TRBJ1-5; D unresolved. The V end lost 1 base, the J end lost 4 bases, and 11 bases lay between the germline ends. The CDR3 consists of 15 residues. Germline V CDR1 and CDR2: MDHEN, SYDVKM. CDR3 loop: CASSLSAGANQPQHF. DNA of the CDR3: TGTGCCAGCAGTTTATCCGCAGGCGCTAATCAGCCCCAGCATTTT.

This clonotype was seen many times. The chain has TRBV2 and TRBJ2-5, with 15 bases aligning to TRBD2. V gave up 6 bases and J gave up 0 bases; unmatched junction bases: 14. The CDR3 extends over 20 amino acids. CDR1 SNHLY and CDR2 FYNNEI come from the germline V gene. Here the CDR3 reads CASRPLGLAGGGRHQETQYF. CDR3 coding DNA: TGTGCCAGCAGACCCTTGGGACTAGCGGGGGGCGGTCGCCACCAAGAGACCCAGTACTTC.